Below, one T cell receptor beta chain is given with its context. The record originates from a study of T cells in tumors after PD-1 blockade. Study-wide context: Some patients also took daily vismodegib 150 mg during anti-PD-1 treatment.

CDR3 length equals 12 residues. Trimming left V 1 base short and J 7 bases short, with 2 bases between. Clones were read by immunoSEQ multiplex PCR, and TCRdb kept only the in-frame ones, dropping some. The sample has tens of thousands of clones, more than 60% seen once. The receptor's source is a human donor with advanced basal cell or squamous cell carcinoma (not recorded which). The chain joins TRBV12-3 or TRBV12-4 to TRBJ1-6; D remains unclear. Sequenced here: PBMCs, sampled before anti-PD-1 therapy. The DNA for the CDR3 is TGTGCCAGCAGTTTAGGCAATTCACCCCTCCACTTT. This translates into CASSLGNSPLHF.